The present TCR beta chain was sequenced within a study of blood T cell repertoires in COVID-19. On the study more broadly: The United States, Italy and Spain were the sources of the acute and convalescent COVID-19 samples. PBMCs, B-cell-depleted T cells, or T cells were the source of the cDNA or gDNA that made up the material.

Turning to this clone: It is unclear where the CDR3 begins or ends on the DNA, so no DNA is shown, and the CDR3 is as TCRdb lists it.

The authors' processing: How many nucleated cells were present was estimated from reference gene primer amplification. Data came from immunoSEQ multiplex PCR; TCRdb stores just in-frame clones and leaves some out. Clone size and the V and J calls come from that table; the DNA yielded D and trimming. This table holds approximately 310,000 clones, more than 75% found once. The CDR3 length is 11 residues, termini included. CDR1 is SQVTM and CDR2 is ANQGSEA in the germline V gene. Sequencing input: peripheral blood. The TCR comes from a woman aged 45-65 years who had recovered from COVID-19. This rearrangement joins TRBV29-1 to TRBJ2-3; TRBD1 is the table's D call and was not checked against the DNA. The chain's CDR3 is CSVGDGTGEYF.